This is a list of T cell receptor beta chains from one sample in a study of blood T cell repertoires in COVID-19. Produced via immunoSEQ multiplex PCR; TCRdb's table is partial and in-frame only. The data contain 150,000 to 200,000 clones, roughly nine tenths of them singletons. The specimen was peripheral blood. These receptors were obtained from a man aged 35 to 55 with acute or convalescent COVID-19. The conserved cysteine and the conserved F or W are not part of the CDR3 here. A D gene is named only where the DNA matches it firmly.

v_call,j_call,d_call,cdr3_aa
TRBV7-2,TRBJ2-3,TRBD2,ASSLRGTSTDTQY
TRBV24-1,TRBJ2-5,NA,ATSGRRWETQY
TRBV3-1/TRBV3-2,TRBJ1-4,NA,ASSQDQTVANEKLF
TRBV3-1/TRBV3-2,TRBJ1-2,NA,ASSQLDRGYT
TRBV30,TRBJ1-4,NA,AWSVGRDINEKLF
TRBV5-5,TRBJ2-3,TRBD2,ASSLLASGGHSTDTQY
TRBV7-2,TRBJ1-1,TRBD1,ASSFRGTGNTEAF
TRBV6-5,TRBJ1-1,TRBD1,ASSLDRVYTEAF
TRBV12-3/TRBV12-4,TRBJ1-1,NA,ASILRVGTEAF
TRBV4-3,TRBJ1-3,TRBD1,ASSLLPAGGSGNTIY
TRBV6-5,TRBJ2-1,NA,ASRMLDNTEQF
TRBV9,TRBJ1-1,NA,ASSVSPALNTEAF
TRBV6-2/TRBV6-3,TRBJ1-2,TRBD1,ASSFGDRADGYT
TRBV6-5,TRBJ2-3,TRBD2,ASRTSGGQADTQY
TRBV18,TRBJ2-2,TRBD1,ASSSSTGFTGELF
TRBV7-9,TRBJ1-5,TRBD1,ASSPGGTATNQPQH
TRBV11-2,TRBJ2-7,TRBD1,ASSPRDSSYEQY
TRBV7-2,TRBJ2-7,TRBD1,ASSLDRSYEQY
TRBV6-5,TRBJ1-2,NA,ASRQSGQSYGYT
TRBV2,TRBJ2-1,NA,ASSEVGGPYNEQF
TRBV5-1,TRBJ1-2,TRBD1,ASSLETGTEAYGYT
TRBV5-8,TRBJ2-7,TRBD1,ASSLVLRTGRSYEQY
TRBV2,TRBJ1-4,TRBD1,ASSMDRVSTNEKLF
TRBV7-9,TRBJ2-7,NA,ASSLEGAYEQY
TRBV5-6,TRBJ2-5,TRBD2,ASSLLQRGAPWTQY
TRBV30,TRBJ2-7,TRBD2,AWSSSGVPYEQY
TRBV19,TRBJ2-1,TRBD2,ASSMSSSGGVYNEQF
TRBV18,TRBJ2-2,NA,ASSRLANTGELF
TRBV27,TRBJ1-1,TRBD1,ASRQGNTEAF
TRBV5-4,TRBJ1-1,NA,ASSPGGGGVQYMNTEAF
TRBV6-5,TRBJ1-4,NA,ASSAYRASNEKLF
TRBV9,TRBJ2-1,TRBD1,ASSSHRGGGQF
TRBV28,TRBJ2-7,TRBD1,ASSPDRDVSYEQY
TRBV10-3,TRBJ1-2,NA,AIRGAASPYGYT
TRBV7-3,TRBJ1-3,TRBD1,ASSSGTGNTIY
TRBV5-1,TRBJ2-7,TRBD1,ASSRGTGNSNEQY
TRBV3-1/TRBV3-2,TRBJ2-3,TRBD2,ASSQGTSPADTQY
TRBV19,TRBJ1-2,NA,ASSADLQGGYGYT
TRBV15,TRBJ2-7,TRBD1,ATSRGGQGAAEQY
TRBV2,TRBJ2-5,TRBD1,ASSRDRSQETQY